The 32 T cell receptor beta chains reported below all come from one sample, sequenced in a study of T-cell memory formation after mild COVID-19. TCRdb passed the 5' RACE reads through MiXCR, listing each CDR3 protein once. The data contain around 190,000 distinct CDR3 sequences, roughly 20% of them singletons. Sequenced input: PBMCs or a T cell subset sorted from them (not recorded which). Source of these receptors: a man aged 18 to 30 who had mild COVID-19 (a few samples of this study predate the infection). Cell type and time point are not known.

For the CDR3, the DNA is TGTGCCAGCAGCCCGGGACAGGGTCCGTATCAGCCCCAGCATTTT. It is translated as CASSPGQGPYQPQHF. The chain is built from TRBV7-2 and TRBJ1-5; 9 positions agree with TRBD1. J gave up 5 bases and V 5 bases, and 7 bases lay outside the gene matches. Germline V gene lookup returns CDR1 SGHTA and CDR2 FQGNSA. This CDR3 is built from 15 residues.

The chain combines TRBV5-1 with TRBJ1-1; no reliable D call. The germline V and J ends were trimmed by 0 bases and 3 bases, with 9 bases remaining between them. The CDR3 totals 14 residues. CDR1 is SGHRS, CDR2 YFSETQ, per germline. The CDR3 nucleotides read TGCGCCAGCAGCTTGGAGGTACAGCACACTGAAGCTTTCTTT. Translating it yields CASSLEVQHTEAFF. Full variable domain (outside the CDR3, taken from reference TRBV5-1 and TRBJ1-1): KAGVTQTPRYLIKTRGQQVTLSCSPISGHRSVSWYQQTPGQGLQFLFEYFSETQRNKGNFPGRFSGRQFSNSRSEMNVSTLELGDSALYLCASSLEVQHTEAFFGQGTRLTVV.

This clonotype was counted at least ten times. The chain employs TRBV2 and TRBJ1-1, with unresolved D. From germline, CDR1 is SNHLY and CDR2 FYNNEI. The CDR3 has 14 amino acids. Trimming stripped 5 bases from V and 5 bases from J, with 15 bases between. CDR3 amino acids: CASSTVSSDTEAFF. DNA for the CDR3: TGTGCCAGCAGTACCGTGTCTTCAGATACTGAAGCTTTCTTT.

V gene TRBV7-8 combines with J gene TRBJ1-2; 7 nucleotides align to TRBD1. V was pared by 4 bases and J by 8 bases, with 7 bases of the junction left unmatched. The CDR3 has 13 residues. The germline V gene encodes CDR1 SGHVS and CDR2 FQNEAQ. The CDR3 DNA is TGTGCCAGCAGCTCGTATTCGGACAGGGGCTACACCTTC. It codes for CASSSYSDRGYTF.

This clonotype was seen a few times. The V gene is TRBV5-1, the J gene TRBJ1-4; possible D gene TRBD1, 5 bases. Trimming pared 0 bases from V and 13 bases from J, leaving 13 bases between. CDR3 length: 13 residues. Germline CDR1 is SGHRS and CDR2 is YFSETQ. CDR3 region: CASSLADSGGLFF. For the CDR3, the DNA is TGCGCCAGCAGCTTGGCCGACAGCGGCGGACTGTTTTTT.

The chain is built from TRBV6-1 and TRBJ2-1; D is undetermined. V was cut by 4 bases and J by 8 bases, with 6 bases left in between. This CDR3 has 11 amino acids. The germline CDR1 and CDR2 sequences are MNHNS and SASEGT. The CDR3 region has the DNA TGTGCCAGCAGTGTAGCTTATGAGCAGTTCTTC. Residues: CASSVAYEQFF.

The rearrangement uses TRBV29-1 and TRBJ2-2, with a tentative D call TRBD1 (8 bases). This CDR3 has 15 residues. Germline V gene lookup returns CDR1 SQVTM and CDR2 ANQGSEA. Trimming cost V 4 bases and J 4 bases, with 16 bases left between them. The CDR3 coding sequence is TGCAGCGTTGCCCGAGCGGGGACAGGCACCGGGGAGCTGTTTTTT. It encodes CSVARAGTGTGELFF.

This clonotype was counted ten times or more. At one boundary the junction diverges from the germline segment, which might be a read error. This rearrangement joins TRBV7-2 to TRBJ1-2, with TRBD1 as a possible D gene (6 bases). This CDR3 comprises 13 residues. Germline CDR1 is SGHTA and CDR2 is FQGNSA. CDR3 bases: TGTGCCAGCAGTTTAGGACAGAGCTATGGCTACACCTTC. The encoded protein is CASSLGQSYGYTF.

This clonotype was found a few times. The chain joins TRBV7-3 to TRBJ2-3, with 7 bases identical to TRBD2. This CDR3 has 15 amino acids. Germline V gives CDR1 SGHTA, CDR2 FQGTGA. Trimming removed 5 bases from V and 3 bases from J; junction bases left unmatched: 8. DNA for the CDR3: TGTGCCAGCAGCCGTGTGGGGACTAATACAGATACGCAGTATTTT. This gives the protein CASSRVGTNTDTQYF. The variable domain in full, completed from reference TRBV7-3 and TRBJ2-3, reads GAGVSQTPSNKVTEKGKYVELRCDPISGHTALYWYRQSLGQGPEFLIYFQGTGAADDSGLPNDRFFAVRPEGSVSTLKIQRTERGDSAVYLCASSRVGTNTDTQYFGPGTRLTVL.

This clonotype was counted at least ten times. This chain joins TRBV5-1 and TRBJ2-7, with 8 bases fitting TRBD1. The CDR3 loop spans 14 amino acids. The J segment lost 3 bases and the V segment lost 5 bases, leaving 7 bases of the junction unmatched. Looked up from germline, CDR1 is SGHRS and CDR2 is YFSETQ. CDR3 residues: CASSSGTGDYEQYF. The CDR3 nucleotides are TGCGCCAGCAGTTCCGGGACAGGCGACTACGAGCAGTACTTC. The whole variable domain, remainder taken from reference TRBV5-1 and TRBJ2-7, is KAGVTQTPRYLIKTRGQQVTLSCSPISGHRSVSWYQQTPGQGLQFLFEYFSETQRNKGNFPGRFSGRQFSNSRSEMNVSTLELGDSALYLCASSSGTGDYEQYFGPGTRLTVT.

The chain is built from TRBV7-2 and TRBJ1-1; D remains ambiguous. V lost 1 base and J 4 bases, leaving 7 bases between the germline ends. From germline, CDR1 is SGHTA and CDR2 FQGNSA. The CDR3 loop spans 13 amino acids. CDR3 sequence: CASSLGMATEAFF. The CDR3 DNA sequence: TGTGCCAGCAGCTTAGGGATGGCCACTGAAGCTTTCTTT.

This clonotype occurred a few times. This chain uses TRBV7-3 with TRBJ1-2; D gene unclear. The V and J ends lost 4 bases and 8 bases respectively, with 17 bases between them. This CDR3 has 14 amino acids. Germline loops: CDR1 SGHTA, CDR2 FQGTGA. The CDR3 DNA follows: TGTGCCAGCAGCTCCGATCCATCAACGGGAGGCTACACCTTC. Translating it yields CASSSDPSTGGYTF.

This clonotype has a handful of counts. V and J are TRBV7-9 and TRBJ2-7; TRBD1 matches at 7 bases. Germline V gives CDR1 SEHNR, CDR2 FQNEAQ (reference sequence). The CDR3 extends over 12 amino acids. The J segment lost 6 bases and the V segment lost 6 bases, leaving 5 bases of the junction unmatched. The CDR3 sequence is CASSIGGGEQYV. The CDR3 nucleotides are TGTGCCAGCAGTATAGGGGGCGGCGAGCAGTACGTC.

V usage is TRBV28 and J usage is TRBJ1-5; 7 bases map to TRBD1. Germline V lookup: CDR1 MDHEN, CDR2 SYDVKM. J gave up 5 bases and V 6 bases, and 7 bases lay outside the gene matches. The CDR3 covers 14 residues. The CDR3 nucleotides are TGTGCCAGCAGACCCGGGCAGGGGGATCAGCCCCAGCATTTT. This codes for CASRPGQGDQPQHF. The variable domain in full, with the rest retrieved from reference TRBV28 and TRBJ1-5, is DVKVTQSSRYLVKRTGEKVFLECVQDMDHENMFWYRQDPGLGLRLIYFSYDVKMKEKGDIPEGYSVSREKKERFSLILESASTNQTSMYLCASRPGQGDQPQHFGDGTRLSIL.

The chain has TRBV7-9 and TRBJ2-1, with 7 bases aligning to TRBD2. After removal of 5 bases from V and 4 bases from J, the junction contained 8 bases not matched to a gene. Germline-derived CDR1 and CDR2 are SEHNR and FQNEAQ (reference sequence). The CDR3 is made up of 15 amino acids. CDR3 region: CASSPLGGGYNEQFF. The CDR3 region has the DNA TGTGCCAGCAGCCCGCTCGGCGGGGGATACAATGAGCAGTTCTTC.

The rearrangement uses TRBV29-1 and TRBJ1-1; perhaps TRBD1 as D (5 bases). The CDR3 has 8 residues. Germline CDR1 and CDR2: SQVTM and ANQGSEA. The V gene lost 5 bases and the J gene lost 10 bases, with 5 bases spanning the gap. The chain's CDR3 is CSVQGAFF. CDR3 nucleotides: TGCAGCGTTCAGGGAGCTTTCTTT. Combining the CDR3 with reference TRBV29-1 and TRBJ1-1 gives the whole variable domain SAVISQKPSRDICQRGTSLTIQCQVDSQVTMMFWYRQQPGQSLTLIATANQGSEATYESGFVIDKFPISRPNLTFSTLTVSNMSPEDSSIYLCSVQGAFFGQGTRLTVV.

V is TRBV5-1 and J is TRBJ2-7, with TRBD1 as a possible D gene (7 bases). The CDR3 spans 14 residues. V shed 0 bases and J shed 3 bases, with 10 bases lying between them. In germline, CDR1 is SGHRS, CDR2 YFSETQ. CDR3 amino acids: CASSLGQGGYEQYV. CDR3 in DNA: TGCGCCAGCAGCTTGGGACAGGGAGGCTACGAGCAGTACGTC.

In this sample, this clonotype turned up a few times. The CDR3 sequence is CASSGQGADGANVLTF. The CDR3 bases are TGTGCCAGCAGCGGACAGGGGGCAGACGGGGCCAACGTCCTGACTTTC. The rearrangement links TRBV6-9 to TRBJ2-6; 11 bases are a match to TRBD1. V shed 6 bases and J 4 bases; nucleotides not matched to a gene: 5. Germline assignment: CDR1 MNHGY and CDR2 SVAAGI. The length of the CDR3 is 16 residues.

This clonotype was seen only a few times. J is TRBJ1-2 and V is TRBV5-1; D gene ambiguous. CDR3 length: 15 amino acids. Trimming took off 4 bases at V and 0 bases at J, with 13 bases between the two ends. From germline, CDR1 is SGHRS and CDR2 YFSETQ. The CDR3 is CASSPQFGANYGYTF. The CDR3 DNA is TGCGCCAGCAGCCCACAATTCGGGGCTAACTATGGCTACACCTTC.

This chain links TRBV20-1 with TRBJ2-3, with D perhaps TRBD2 (6 bases). The CDR3 runs to 15 residues. CDR1 DFQATT and CDR2 SNEGSKA come from the germline V gene (reference sequence). The CDR3 coding sequence is TGCAGATGCAAATCGGGCGGGGAAAGCACAGATACGCAGTATTTT. Translating gives CRCKSGGESTDTQYF.

The V gene is TRBV5-1, the J gene TRBJ2-7, with 13 bases lining up with TRBD2. This CDR3 contains 15 residues. J was trimmed by 5 bases and V by 2 bases; bases with no gene match: 4. The germline V gene encodes CDR1 SGHRS and CDR2 YFSETQ. The CDR3 nucleotides are TGCGCCAGCAGCTTTCAAGGACTAGCGGGGGACGAGCAGTACTTC. Its protein is CASSFQGLAGDEQYF.

Only a few counts were recorded for this clonotype. The chain has TRBV5-1 and TRBJ2-1, with a weak D call TRBD2 (5 bases). Between the trimmed V and J ends, which lost 2 bases and 5 bases, there was a span of 11 bases. Germline assignment: CDR1 SGHRS and CDR2 YFSETQ. This CDR3 spans 14 amino acids. The DNA for the CDR3 is TGCGCCAGCAGCTTAGGGTCAGCGGACAATGAGCAGTTCTTC. This gives the protein CASSLGSADNEQFF.

This clonotype was seen at least ten times. The CDR3 region is CSVDLGQETQYF. The CDR3 nucleotides read TGCAGCGTTGATCTGGGCCAAGAGACCCAGTACTTC. This chain uses TRBV29-1 with TRBJ2-5; D is uncertain. This CDR3 spans 12 amino acids. Trimming took off 3 bases at V and 1 base at J, with 6 bases between the two ends. CDR1 is SQVTM, CDR2 ANQGSEA, per germline.

There are a few counts of this clonotype. DNA for the CDR3: TGCGCCAGCAGCTCCTCGACACAAGCTAACTATGGCTACACCTTC. Translation gives CASSSSTQANYGYTF. The chain links TRBV5-1 to TRBJ1-2; D call uncertain. Germline assignment: CDR1 SGHRS and CDR2 YFSETQ. The CDR3 loop spans 15 amino acids. V lost 3 bases and J lost 0, with 12 bases in between.

This clonotype has more than one count but fewer than ten. CDR3 bases: TGTGCCAGCAGCCCCAATGGGGGTTACAATTCACCCCTCCACTTT. Its protein is CASSPNGGYNSPLHF. The chain joins TRBV5-6 to TRBJ1-6, with D maybe TRBD1 (5 bases). Germline V CDR1 and CDR2: SGHDT, YYEEEE. CDR3 length: 15 residues. Trimming removed 4 bases from V and 7 bases from J, with 15 bases in between.

This clonotype was seen many times. The chain is built from TRBV7-2 and TRBJ2-5; no definite D call. Trimming cost V 0 bases and J 2 bases, with 4 bases left between them. Germline V gene data show CDR1 as SGHTA and CDR2 as FQGNSA. The CDR3 extends over 13 amino acids. The CDR3 nucleotides read TGTGCCAGCAGCTTAGCAAGACAAGAGACCCAGTACTTC. Protein product: CASSLARQETQYF.

This clonotype was found a few times. The chain links TRBV27 to TRBJ2-2; D remains unclear. The CDR3 is 14 amino acids. V lost 4 bases and J lost 6, with 12 bases in between. Germline V gene data show CDR1 as MNHEY and CDR2 as SMNVEV (reference sequence). The CDR3 coding sequence is TGTGCCAGCAGTTATGGTCTCGTGGCCGGGGAGCTGTTTTTT. Translating gives CASSYGLVAGELFF.

This clonotype came up many times. V is TRBV7-2 and J is TRBJ2-5, with D maybe TRBD2 (5 bases). The germline CDR1 and CDR2 sequences are SGHTA and FQGNSA. The CDR3 sequence is 14 residues long. Trimming shortened V by 5 bases and J by 1 base, and 11 bases separated the two germline ends. The CDR3 DNA is TGTGCCAGCAGCCCACGACTATCCCAAGAGACCCAGTACTTC. Translated: CASSPRLSQETQYF. Full variable domain (outside the CDR3, taken from reference TRBV7-2 and TRBJ2-5): GAGVSQSPSNKVTEKGKDVELRCDPISGHTALYWYRQSLGQGLEFLIYFQGNSAPDKSGLPSDRFSAERTGGSVSTLTIQRTQQEDSAVYLCASSPRLSQETQYFGPGTRLLVL.

The rearrangement uses TRBV5-1 and TRBJ2-7; D is tentatively TRBD1 or TRBD2 (5 bases each). V was cut by 9 bases and J by 0 bases, with 16 bases left in between. This CDR3 is 14 amino acids long. CDR1 and CDR2 (germline): SGHRS, YFSETQ. This chain's CDR3 is CATRRDPNSYEQYV. Written as DNA, the CDR3 is TGCGCCACCCGCCGGGACCCCAACTCCTACGAGCAGTACGTC.

This chain connects TRBV7-2 to TRBJ2-5; D not certain. Germline V gene data show CDR1 as SGHTA and CDR2 as FQGNSA. The CDR3 spans 14 residues. Trimming stripped 5 bases from V and 9 bases from J, with 19 bases between. This chain's CDR3 is CASSPLNGPAAQYF. The CDR3 coding sequence is TGTGCCAGCAGCCCATTAAATGGCCCGGCCGCCCAGTACTTC.

The table lists this clonotype with many counts. The CDR3 sequence: CASSFQGYEQFF. The CDR3 bases are TGTGCCAGCAGTTTCCAAGGGTATGAGCAGTTCTTC. V and J are TRBV12-3 or TRBV12-4 and TRBJ2-1; unclear D gene. With 3 bases removed from V and 8 bases from J, the gap between germline ends came to 8 bases. CDR3 length: 12 amino acids.

This clonotype occurred a few times. This chain uses TRBV29-1 with TRBJ2-3, with D perhaps given as TRBD1 or TRBD2 (6 bases each). CDR1 is SQVTM and CDR2 is ANQGSEA in the germline V gene. The CDR3 length is 14 residues. The V end lost 6 bases, the J end lost 1 base, and 14 bases lay between the germline ends. The CDR3 bases are TGCAGCGTGACCCTCGGGGGCGGCACAGATACGCAGTATTTT. It codes for CSVTLGGGTDTQYF.